The 2 T cell receptor beta chains below all came from one sample that was sequenced in a study of OX40 agonist ivuxolimab in advanced cancers. The data were produced by immunoSEQ multiplex PCR, yet TCRdb's version contains in-frame clones alone and is incomplete. The repertoire holds some 25,000 clones, with roughly 80% as singletons. This material consisted of CD4+ or CD8+ T cells sorted from blood, taken in a trial of the OX40 agonist ivuxolimab. The receptors originated from an adult with an advanced solid tumor such as melanoma, head and neck, liver or kidney cancer.

V gene TRBV29-1 combines with J gene TRBJ2-2; 8 bases fit TRBD2. With V trimmed by 3 bases and J by 5 bases, 5 bases remained unmatched. CDR3 length: 14 amino acids. Looked up from germline, CDR1 is SQVTM and CDR2 is ANQGSEA. CDR3 bases: TGCAGCGTTGAGGGTGGGACTAGAACCGGGGAGCTGTTTTTT. It is translated as CSVEGGTRTGELFF.

The V and J genes are TRBV15 and TRBJ2-1; TRBD1 might be the D (5 bases). This CDR3 is built from 15 residues. The V and J ends lost 4 bases and 7 bases respectively, with 17 bases between them. The germline CDR1 and CDR2 sequences are LNHNV and YYDKDF (reference sequence). CDR3 in amino acids: CATSTRATQVNEQFF. In DNA form, the CDR3 reads TGTGCCACCAGCACACGAGCCACACAGGTTAATGAGCAGTTCTTC. The full variable domain, in which reference TRBV15 and TRBJ2-1 provide the parts outside the CDR3, is DAMVIQNPRYQVTQFGKPVTLSCSQTLNHNVMYWYQQKSSQAPKLLFHYYDKDFNNEADTPDNFQSRRPNTSFCFLDIRSPGLGDTAMYLCATSTRATQVNEQFFGPGTRLTVL.